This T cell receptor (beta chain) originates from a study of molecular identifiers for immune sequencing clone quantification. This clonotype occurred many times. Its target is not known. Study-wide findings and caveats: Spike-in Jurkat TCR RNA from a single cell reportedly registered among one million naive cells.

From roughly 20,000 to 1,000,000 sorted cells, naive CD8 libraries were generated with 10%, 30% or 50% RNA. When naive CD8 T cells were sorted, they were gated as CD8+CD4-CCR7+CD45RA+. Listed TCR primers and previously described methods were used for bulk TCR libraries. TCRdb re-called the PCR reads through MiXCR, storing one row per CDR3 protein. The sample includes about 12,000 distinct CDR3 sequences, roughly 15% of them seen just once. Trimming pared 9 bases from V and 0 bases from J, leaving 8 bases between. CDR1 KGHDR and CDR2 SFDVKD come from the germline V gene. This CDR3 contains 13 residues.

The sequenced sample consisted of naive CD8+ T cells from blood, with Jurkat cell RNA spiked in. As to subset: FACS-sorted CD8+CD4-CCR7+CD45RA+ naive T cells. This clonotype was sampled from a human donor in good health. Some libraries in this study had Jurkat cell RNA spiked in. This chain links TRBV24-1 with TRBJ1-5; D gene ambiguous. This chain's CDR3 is CATQDYSNQPQHF. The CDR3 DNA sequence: TGTGCCACCCAGGATTATAGCAATCAGCCCCAGCATTTT.